Following are 9 T cell receptor beta chains from one sample sequenced in a study of chronic HIV infection and antiretroviral therapy. MiXCR, run by TCRdb on the 5' RACE reads, gives a single entry per CDR3 protein. In the table there are approximately 30,000 distinct CDR3 sequences, 7% to 10% of which are singletons. Sequencing used peripheral blood. These receptors all stem from an adult who had HIV and had not received antiretroviral therapy, or was an uninfected healthy control (not recorded which).

This clonotype was recorded at least ten times. The genes are TRBV27 and TRBJ2-3; the D is unclear. This CDR3 is built from 10 residues. The germline CDR1 and CDR2 sequences are MNHEY and SMNVEV (reference sequence). V was trimmed by 8 bases and J by 6 bases, leaving 6 bases between them. CDR3 DNA sequence: TGTGCCAGCTCCCTCGATACGCAGTATTTT. It specifies CASSLDTQYF.

This sequence joins TRBV9 and TRBJ2-3, with TRBD1 identical over 9 bases. Per germline, CDR1 SGDLS and CDR2 YYNGEE. Trimming took 0 bases from V and 3 from J; bases not matched to a gene: 2. The CDR3 spans 15 residues. The CDR3 bases are TGTGCCAGCAGCGTAGGAGGGACAGGGACAGATACGCAGTATTTT. This gives the protein CASSVGGTGTDTQYF.

CDR3 nucleotides: TGTGCCAGCAGCCATAAGGGTGACCAGCCCCAGCATTTT. Its protein is CASSHKGDQPQHF. The V gene is TRBV7-9, the J gene TRBJ1-5; no firm D call. The CDR3 has 13 residues. V was shortened by 5 bases and J by 7 bases, with 12 bases between the two germline ends. The germline V gene encodes CDR1 SEHNR and CDR2 FQNEAQ (reference sequence).

This clonotype came up a few times. This sequence joins TRBV10-3 and TRBJ2-2, with a possible D match to TRBD1 (5 bases). V was shortened by 0 bases and J by 5 bases, with 13 bases between the two germline ends. Germline values: CDR1 ENHRY, CDR2 SYGVKD. The CDR3 extends over 16 amino acids. The DNA of the CDR3 is TGTGCCATCAGTGAGTCGAGTAAGGGGATTACCGGGGAGCTGTTTTTT. Amino acid sequence: CAISESSKGITGELFF.

This sequence joins TRBV2 and TRBJ1-2; D not resolved. Trimming pared 3 bases from V and 4 bases from J, leaving 3 bases between. CDR1 SNHLY and CDR2 FYNNEI come from the germline V gene. The CDR3 loop spans 11 amino acids. CDR3 in DNA: TGTGCCAGCAGTGACAGCTATGGCTACACCTTC. Protein product: CASSDSYGYTF.

This clonotype was observed at least ten times. CDR3 protein: CASSPLTNQPQHF. In DNA, the CDR3 is TGTGCCAGCTCACCACTGACTAATCAGCCCCAGCATTTT. The chain couples TRBV18 to TRBJ1-5; D ambiguous. This CDR3 comprises 13 residues. CDR1 KGHSH and CDR2 LQKENI come from the germline V gene. The V and J ends lost 1 base and 4 bases respectively, with 5 bases between them.

The chain carries TRBV7-3 and TRBJ2-7; either TRBD1 or TRBD2 may supply D (5 bases each). Germline V gives CDR1 SGHTA, CDR2 FQGTGA. The ends were cut back, 1 base at V and 3 bases at J, with 19 bases in the middle. The CDR3 is made up of 17 amino acids. The DNA of the CDR3 is TGTGCCAGCAGCTTAAGATTGGGAGACAGTACATACTACGAGCAGTACTTC. Its protein is CASSLRLGDSTYYEQYF.

The table lists this clonotype with many counts. The rearrangement uses TRBV6-6 and TRBJ1-1, with D perhaps TRBD1 (5 bases). This CDR3 region has 17 residues. V lost 4 bases, J lost 1 base, and 19 bases lay in between. Germline lookup yields CDR1 MNHNY and CDR2 SVGAGI (reference sequence). In DNA form, the CDR3 reads TGTGCCAGCAGTTCTTCCGAGTGGGGGAGCCCGAACACTGAAGCTTTCTTT. As protein: CASSSSEWGSPNTEAFF.

This clonotype has just a few counts. V usage is TRBV14 and J usage is TRBJ2-1; TRBD2 matches 7 bases. Germline trimming cut 0 bases from V and 7 bases from J; bases unmatched to any gene: 6. This CDR3 is 15 amino acids long. The germline V gene encodes CDR1 SGHDN and CDR2 FVKESK. The CDR3 nucleotides are TGTGCCAGCAGCCAAGATCTCGGGGGGTGGAATGAGCAGTTCTTC. Translation: CASSQDLGGWNEQFF.